This T cell receptor (beta chain) was observed in a study of early T cells in non-severe SARS-CoV-2 infection. Study-wide background: Sequencing was performed on bulk RNA from unsorted whole blood, leaving chains unpaired. Points from the study as a whole: Matching with VDJdb favored anti-spike CD8 responses (missing private and CD4 specificities).

Individual cDNA molecules each received unique molecular identifiers attached to them. In TCRdb, the 5' RACE reads were re-called with MiXCR into one record per CDR3 protein. The table shows 37,000 or so distinct CDR3 sequences, with 4.7% occurring only once. This CDR3 is 14 amino acids long. CDR1 is SGHTA and CDR2 is FQGNSA in the germline V gene. Trimming removed 2 bases from V and 2 bases from J, with 9 bases in between. This clonotype was seen ten or more times. The target antigen is unknown. This receptor was taken from an adult who was a healthcare worker with PCR-confirmed SARS-CoV-2 infection or an uninfected control (not recorded which). This sequence joins TRBV7-2 and TRBJ1-2; D is uncertain. Input material: whole blood. The CDR3 reads CASSLSGGNYGYTF. In DNA form, the CDR3 reads TGTGCCAGCAGCTTATCCGGAGGGAACTATGGCTACACCTTC.